This TCR beta chain was recorded in a study of T cell responses to AZD1222 COVID-19 vaccine. Turning to the study itself: Researchers grouped second doses given at about 4 or about 12 weeks into one pool.

Whole-study results and caveats: No day 14 peak samples; only post-peak repertoires were characterized. The study identified only six AZD1222 recipients as seropositive at baseline.

Method: immunoSEQ multiplex PCR; TCRdb's copy keeps in-frame clones and lacks some. Here the sample spans more than 50,000 clones, approximately 90% being singletons. This clone was observed a handful of times. What it binds is not known. V shed 5 bases, J shed 6 bases, and the junction held 4 bases outside the gene matches. This CDR3 region has 13 residues. Germline CDR1 reads SGHTA; CDR2 reads FQGTGA. This clonotype originated in an adult in good health. The J gene is TRBJ2-1, the V gene TRBV7-3; 7 nucleotides agree with TRBD1. The starting material was peripheral blood, obtained on day 0 of AZD1222 vaccination. The CDR3 nucleotides read TGTGCCAGCAGCCCCCCAGGGGGCAATGAGCAGTTCTTC. This translates into CASSPPGGNEQFF.